This T cell receptor (beta chain) was sequenced for a study of OX40 agonist ivuxolimab in advanced cancers. Libraries were prepared by immunoSEQ multiplex PCR; TCRdb keeps only in-frame clonotypes and omits some of them. Among 60,000 to 100,000 clones, more than 75% were seen once, and the ten largest hold less than 0.55%. V was pared by 5 bases and J by 8 bases, with 6 bases of the junction left unmatched. The CDR3 sequence is 14 residues long. The germline V gene encodes CDR1 MDHEN and CDR2 SYDVKM. The receptor's source is an adult with an advanced solid tumor such as melanoma, head and neck, liver or kidney cancer. The specimen comprised CD4+ or CD8+ T cells sorted from blood, sampled in a trial of the OX40 agonist ivuxolimab. The chain couples TRBV28 to TRBJ1-6; the match to TRBD1 covers 7 bases. The CDR3 bases are TGTGCCAGCAGTACAGGGGCCGGTTATTCACCCCTCCACTTT. This translates into CASSTGAGYSPLHF.